A single sample is the source of the 2 T cell receptor beta chains below, sequenced in a study of cytomegalovirus exposure and HLA in healthy donors. Use of 60 Vbeta and 13 Jbeta primers characterized the PCR. Repertoires were generated with immunoSEQ multiplex PCR, while TCRdb's copy carries only in-frame clones and drops some. The sample yields approximately 130,000 clones, around 73% seen once. The material sequenced was PBMCs. The receptors shown here come from a human donor in good health.

The chain joins TRBV6-1 to TRBJ2-1; TRBD1 aligns across 9 bases. There are 17 residues in the CDR3. J gave up 7 bases and V 4 bases, and 14 bases lay outside the gene matches. Germline loops: CDR1 MNHNS, CDR2 SASEGT. Here the CDR3 reads CASSAPPGTGRGNEQFF. CDR3 coding DNA: TGTGCCAGCAGTGCCCCCCCGGGGACAGGGCGTGGGAATGAGCAGTTCTTC.

The rearrangement links TRBV30 to TRBJ2-7; tentative D call: TRBD1 (5 bases). The V and J ends lost 0 bases and 6 bases respectively, with 18 bases between them. CDR1 is GTSNPN and CDR2 is SVGIG in the germline V gene (reference sequence). The length of the CDR3 is 15 residues. The CDR3 bases are TGTGCCTGGAGTGTATCCAGGGTAATCCTACTCGAGCAGTACTTC. Translating gives CAWSVSRVILLEQYF.